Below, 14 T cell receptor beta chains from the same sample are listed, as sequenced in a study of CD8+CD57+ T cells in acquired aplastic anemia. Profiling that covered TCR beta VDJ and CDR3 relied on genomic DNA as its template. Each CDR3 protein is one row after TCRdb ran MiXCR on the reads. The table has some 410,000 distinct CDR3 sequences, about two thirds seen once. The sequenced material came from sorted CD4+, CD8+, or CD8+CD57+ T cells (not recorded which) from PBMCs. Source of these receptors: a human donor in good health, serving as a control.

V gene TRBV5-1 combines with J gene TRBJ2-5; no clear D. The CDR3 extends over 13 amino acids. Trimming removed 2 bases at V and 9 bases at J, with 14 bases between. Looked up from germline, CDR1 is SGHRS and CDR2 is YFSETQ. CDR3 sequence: CASSFDTDTPQYF. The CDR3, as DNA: TGCGCCAGCAGCTTCGACACCGATACGCCCCAGTACTTC.

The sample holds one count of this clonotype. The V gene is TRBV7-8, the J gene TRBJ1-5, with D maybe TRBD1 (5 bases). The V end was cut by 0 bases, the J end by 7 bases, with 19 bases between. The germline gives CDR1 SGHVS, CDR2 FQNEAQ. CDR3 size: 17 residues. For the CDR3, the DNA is TGTGCCAGCAGCTTAGCGCTAGGACAAGGGACCTGCCAGCCCCAGCATTTT. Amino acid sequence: CASSLALGQGTCQPQHF.

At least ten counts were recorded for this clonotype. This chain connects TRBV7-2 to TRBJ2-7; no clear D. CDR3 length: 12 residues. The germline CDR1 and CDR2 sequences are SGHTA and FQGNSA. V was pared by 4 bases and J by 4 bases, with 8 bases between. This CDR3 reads CASSSLGYEQYF. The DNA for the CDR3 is TGTGCCAGCAGCTCCTTGGGTTACGAGCAGTACTTC.

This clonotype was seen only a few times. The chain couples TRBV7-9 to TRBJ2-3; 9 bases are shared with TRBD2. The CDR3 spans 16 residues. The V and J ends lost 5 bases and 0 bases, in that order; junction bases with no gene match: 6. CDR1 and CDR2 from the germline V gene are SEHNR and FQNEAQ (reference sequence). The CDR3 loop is CASSLNSGGSTDTQYF. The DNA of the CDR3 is TGTGCCAGCAGCCTAAACAGCGGGGGGAGCACAGATACGCAGTATTTT.

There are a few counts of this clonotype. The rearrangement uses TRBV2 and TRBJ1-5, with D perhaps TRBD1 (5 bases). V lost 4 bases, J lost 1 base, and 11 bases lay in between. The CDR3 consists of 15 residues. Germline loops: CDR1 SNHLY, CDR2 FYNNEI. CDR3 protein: CASSAGRGSNQPQHF. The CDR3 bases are TGTGCCAGCAGTGCTGGACGGGGGAGCAATCAGCCCCAGCATTTT.

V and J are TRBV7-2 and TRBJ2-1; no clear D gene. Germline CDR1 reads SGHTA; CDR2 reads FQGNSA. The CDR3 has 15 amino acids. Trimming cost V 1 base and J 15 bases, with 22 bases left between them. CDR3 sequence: CASSLGGYEHYFGFF. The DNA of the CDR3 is TGTGCCAGCAGCTTAGGCGGATACGAGCACTACTTCGGGTTCTTC.

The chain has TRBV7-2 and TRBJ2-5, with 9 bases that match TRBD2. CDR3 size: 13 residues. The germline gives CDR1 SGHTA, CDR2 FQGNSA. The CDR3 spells CGFGCGGGETQYF. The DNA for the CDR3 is TGTGGCTTCGGCTGCGGGGGGGGGGAGACCCAGTACTTC.

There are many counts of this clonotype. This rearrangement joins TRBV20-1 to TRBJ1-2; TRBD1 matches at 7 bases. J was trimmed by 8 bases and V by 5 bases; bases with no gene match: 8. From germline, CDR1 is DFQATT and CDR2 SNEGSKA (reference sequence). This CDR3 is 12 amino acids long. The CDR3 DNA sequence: TGCAGTGCTTCAGGGGGGGAGAGGGGCTACACCTTC. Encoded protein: CSASGGERGYTF.

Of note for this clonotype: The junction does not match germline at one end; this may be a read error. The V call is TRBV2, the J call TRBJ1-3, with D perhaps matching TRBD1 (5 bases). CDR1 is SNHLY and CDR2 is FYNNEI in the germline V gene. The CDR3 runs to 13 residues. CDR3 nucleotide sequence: TGTGCCAGCAGCCTCCTGTCAGGGATAACCATACAGTTC. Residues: CASSLLSGITIQF.

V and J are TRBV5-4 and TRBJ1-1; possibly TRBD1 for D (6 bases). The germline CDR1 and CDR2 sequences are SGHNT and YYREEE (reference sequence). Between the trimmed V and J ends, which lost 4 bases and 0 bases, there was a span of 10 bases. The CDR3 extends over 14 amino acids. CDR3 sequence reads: CASSRAGVNTEAFF. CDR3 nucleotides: TGTGCCAGCAGCCGGGCAGGGGTGAACACTGAAGCTTTCTTT.

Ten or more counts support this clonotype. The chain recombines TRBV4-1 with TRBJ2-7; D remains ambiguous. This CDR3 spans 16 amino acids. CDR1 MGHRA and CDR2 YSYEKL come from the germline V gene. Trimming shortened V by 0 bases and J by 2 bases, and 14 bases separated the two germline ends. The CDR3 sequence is CASSQEVTLLTYEQYF. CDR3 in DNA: TGCGCCAGCAGCCAAGAGGTTACACTTCTTACCTACGAGCAGTACTTC.

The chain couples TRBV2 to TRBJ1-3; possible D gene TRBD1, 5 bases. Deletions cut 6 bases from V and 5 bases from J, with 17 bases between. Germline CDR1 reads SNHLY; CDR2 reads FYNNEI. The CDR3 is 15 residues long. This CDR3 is CASSRGGGARNTIYF. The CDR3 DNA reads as TGTGCCAGCAGCCGCGGGGGAGGAGCTCGAAACACCATATATTTT.

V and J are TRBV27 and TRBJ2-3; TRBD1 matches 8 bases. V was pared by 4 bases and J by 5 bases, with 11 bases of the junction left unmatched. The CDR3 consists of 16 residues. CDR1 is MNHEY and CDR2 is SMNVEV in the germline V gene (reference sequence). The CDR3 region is CASSYGFRGRVDTQYF. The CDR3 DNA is TGTGCCAGCAGTTATGGGTTCAGGGGGCGTGTAGATACGCAGTATTTT.

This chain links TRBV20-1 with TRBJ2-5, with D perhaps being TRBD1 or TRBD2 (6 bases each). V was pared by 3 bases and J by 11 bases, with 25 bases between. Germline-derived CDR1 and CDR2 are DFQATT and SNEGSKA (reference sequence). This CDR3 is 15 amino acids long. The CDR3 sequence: CSARVPGANTDTQYF. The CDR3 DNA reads TGCAGTGCTAGGGTCCCGGGGGCGAACACAGATACGCAGTACTTC.